This T cell receptor beta chain is from a study of blood T cell repertoires in COVID-19. The data were produced by immunoSEQ multiplex PCR, yet TCRdb's version contains in-frame clones alone and is incomplete. The repertoire holds fewer than 200,000 clones, around 80% seen once, with about 3.6% in the top ten. V lost 6 bases and J lost 2, with 16 bases in between. Germline CDR1 ENHRY, CDR2 SYGVKD. The CDR3 loop spans 15 amino acids. The chain employs TRBV10-3 and TRBJ1-2, with D perhaps matching TRBD1 (6 bases). This TCR came from a woman aged 50 to 65 in a cohort exposed to, infected with or recovered from COVID-19 (not recorded which). Sequencing was carried out using PBMCs or T cells enriched from blood (not recorded which). The CDR3 sequence: CAIRIEWDKNYGYTF. The CDR3 coding sequence is TGTGCCATCAGGATCGAATGGGACAAGAACTATGGCTACACCTTC.